The T cell receptor (beta chain) under discussion was sequenced for a study of T cell repertoires in cytomegalovirus infection (dated by TCRdb to the late 2010s). About the investigation overall: Peptide stimulations targeted recently identified HLA-C-restricted CMV epitopes, whose presentation resists viral immunomodulation, together with well-studied HLA-B-restricted epitopes. Donor HLA type was relevant to the analysis, because carriage of CMV infection together with the matching HLA type was indicated by public TCR beta signatures. Overall study outcomes, separate from this receptor: The ex vivo response was dominated by HLA-C-restricted CMV-specific TCR beta clonotypes, which also provided the single most frequent clonotype in two of eight donors. In both this cohort and an independent cohort of 352 donors, the cumulative frequency of public TCR beta family members distinguished carriers of CMV infection plus the relevant HLA type.

From cysteine to phenylalanine, the CDR3 is 11 amino acids long. CDR3 DNA is the only sequence kept; it has 33 bases, read in frame from the first base. At the junction V is shortened by 4 bases and J by 12 bases; bases outside the gene matches: 2. Per the publication, the treatment or condition label means: in vitro stimulation with specific CMV peptide epitopes to enrich CMV-specific T cells. This clonotype was seen more than once but under ten times. There is no known antigen for this receptor. Base qualities are not recorded, but no much larger clone differs from it by a single base. Sequencing took place on an Illumina HiSeq 1500. The public reads were run again by TCRdb, first through fastp at Q25 and then through MiXCR, and only productive beta chains were kept. Each record represents a unique CDR3 protein, reported with the most common genes and DNA among its rows. The sample data list about 900,000 distinct CDR3 sequences, and less than 40% of these were observed just once. Together, the top ten hold around 15% of the sample.

The receptor's source is a human donor in good health (CMV status not recorded). Some clones in this sample may be carry-over from other donors' samples. The material sequenced was cultured CD8+ T cells from PBMCs, taken from culture after CMV antigen stimulation. The rearrangement joined TRBV12-3 or TRBV12-4 to TRBJ2-2, and 7 junctional nucleotides match TRBD2. The base sequence is TGTGCCAGCAGTTGGGGGGGGAAGCTGTTTTTT. This encodes CASSWGGKLFF.